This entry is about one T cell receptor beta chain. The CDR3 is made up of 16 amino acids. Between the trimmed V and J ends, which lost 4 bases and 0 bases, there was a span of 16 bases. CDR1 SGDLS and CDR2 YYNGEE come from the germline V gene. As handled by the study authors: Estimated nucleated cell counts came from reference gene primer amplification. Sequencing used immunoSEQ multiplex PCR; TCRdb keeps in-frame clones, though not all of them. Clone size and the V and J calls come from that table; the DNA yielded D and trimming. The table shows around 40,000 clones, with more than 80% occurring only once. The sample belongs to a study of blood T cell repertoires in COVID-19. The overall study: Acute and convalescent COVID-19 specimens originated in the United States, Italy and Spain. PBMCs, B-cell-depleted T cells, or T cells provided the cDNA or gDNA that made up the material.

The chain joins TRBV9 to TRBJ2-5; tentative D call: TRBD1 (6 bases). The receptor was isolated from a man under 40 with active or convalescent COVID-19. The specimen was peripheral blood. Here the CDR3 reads CASSPGQYTYQETQYF. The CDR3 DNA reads TGTGCCAGCAGCCCCGGACAGTATACCTACCAAGAGACCCAGTACTTC.